This is a list of T cell receptor beta chains from one sample in a study of blood T cell repertoires in COVID-19. Profiled with immunoSEQ multiplex PCR; TCRdb holds only in-frame clones, not every one. The top ten hold around 4.5% of the sample, which has some 270,000 clones, 80% to 90% seen once. The sequenced sample consisted of PBMCs or T cells enriched from blood (not recorded which). These receptors were obtained from a woman between 25 and 40 years old who had recovered from COVID-19. Each CDR3 is given with its conserved first and last residue. The order of the fields is D gene, V gene, J gene, CDR3 protein. A D gene is named only where the DNA matches it firmly.

d_gene: NA; v_gene: TRBV3-1/TRBV3-2; j_gene: TRBJ1-5; CDR3aa: CASSPEVGTGQPQHF
d_gene: NA; v_gene: TRBV15; j_gene: TRBJ2-7; CDR3aa: CATSGPYYEQYF
d_gene: NA; v_gene: TRBV9; j_gene: TRBJ1-1; CDR3aa: CASSLEGGTEAFF
d_gene: NA; v_gene: TRBV9; j_gene: TRBJ1-2; CDR3aa: CASSVASGYGYTF
d_gene: NA; v_gene: TRBV28; j_gene: TRBJ1-1; CDR3aa: CASSLSGITEAFF
d_gene: NA; v_gene: TRBV19; j_gene: TRBJ2-1; CDR3aa: CASKAAGANEQFF
d_gene: NA; v_gene: TRBV19; j_gene: TRBJ2-7; CDR3aa: CASSKQGIVDEQYF
d_gene: TRBD1; v_gene: TRBV30; j_gene: TRBJ1-4; CDR3aa: CAWRDRVGEKLFF
d_gene: NA; v_gene: TRBV19; j_gene: TRBJ2-7; CDR3aa: CASSIDLIGLNSYEQYF
d_gene: NA; v_gene: TRBV10-3; j_gene: TRBJ2-7; CDR3aa: CAISESRQSSYEQYF
d_gene: TRBD1; v_gene: TRBV28; j_gene: TRBJ1-6; CDR3aa: CASNSGQLNSPLHF
d_gene: TRBD1; v_gene: TRBV3-1/TRBV3-2; j_gene: TRBJ1-1; CDR3aa: CASSQGGTGERNTEAFF
d_gene: NA; v_gene: TRBV11-2; j_gene: TRBJ1-3; CDR3aa: CASTTIRSSGNTIYF
d_gene: TRBD1; v_gene: TRBV6-5; j_gene: TRBJ1-2; CDR3aa: CASSYSTGTGGFGYTF